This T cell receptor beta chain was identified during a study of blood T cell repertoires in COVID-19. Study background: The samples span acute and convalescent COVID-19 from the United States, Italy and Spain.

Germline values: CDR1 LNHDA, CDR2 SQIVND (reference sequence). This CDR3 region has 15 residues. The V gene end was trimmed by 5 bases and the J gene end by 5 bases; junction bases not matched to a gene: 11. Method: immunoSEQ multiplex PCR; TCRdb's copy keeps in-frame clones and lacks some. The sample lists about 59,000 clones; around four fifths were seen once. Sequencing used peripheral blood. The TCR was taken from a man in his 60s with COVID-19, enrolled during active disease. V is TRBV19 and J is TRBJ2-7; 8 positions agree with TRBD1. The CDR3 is CASSLTGTGMDEQYF. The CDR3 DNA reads TGTGCCAGTAGTCTCACCGGGACAGGAATGGACGAGCAGTACTTC.